This TCR beta chain was retrieved from a study of blood T cell repertoires in COVID-19. About the research overall: The analysed material was cDNA or gDNA that came from T cells, B-cell-depleted T cells, or PBMCs.

Everyone who took part was roughly 18 to 90 years old, and they came from about two dozen US areas. The V end lost 5 bases, the J end lost 4 bases, and 32 bases lay between the germline ends. Germline CDR1 is MNHEY and CDR2 is SMNVEV (reference sequence). The length of the CDR3 is 20 residues. How the authors handled the data: Reference gene primer amplification gave nucleated cell count estimates. The assay was immunoSEQ multiplex PCR, and TCRdb's table has in-frame clones only and misses some. The V and J calls and the clone size are those of that table, but D and trimming were determined from the DNA. The table records about 280,000 clones, approximately 78% of them present only once.

Sequenced sample: PBMCs or T cells enriched from blood (not recorded which). This receptor was obtained from a man in his forties or fifties who had been exposed to COVID-19. The chain uses TRBV27 and TRBJ2-5, with D perhaps matching TRBD2 (5 bases). The CDR3 region has the DNA TGTGCCAGCAGTCCATCCCCCCTGTGGGGATTTAAGCGGCTGGGAGAGACCCAGTACTTC. Amino acid sequence: CASSPSPLWGFKRLGETQYF.